The present T cell receptor (beta chain) was sequenced within a study of cytomegalovirus exposure and HLA in healthy donors. Primers included in the PCR were 60 Vbeta and 13 Jbeta primers. Clones were read by immunoSEQ multiplex PCR, and TCRdb kept only the in-frame ones, dropping some. The data contain under 150,000 clones, just under 80% of them seen just once; the ten biggest clones take up 2.2%. The trim removed 3 bases at V and 7 bases at J, leaving 2 bases unmatched. This CDR3 is 14 amino acids long. CDR1 and CDR2 (germline): SGDLS, YYNGEE. Among the donors, all were healthy bone marrow donors. Nominally healthy donors provided the samples, though records likely missed some immune exposures.

Sequenced input: PBMCs. The chain is built from TRBV9 and TRBJ2-1, with TRBD2 identical over 12 bases. The source of this sequence is a man aged 25 to 40 in good health and CMV-seronegative. CDR3 loop: CASSGTSGRNEQFF. The CDR3, as DNA: TGTGCCAGCAGCGGTACTAGCGGGAGGAATGAGCAGTTCTTC.